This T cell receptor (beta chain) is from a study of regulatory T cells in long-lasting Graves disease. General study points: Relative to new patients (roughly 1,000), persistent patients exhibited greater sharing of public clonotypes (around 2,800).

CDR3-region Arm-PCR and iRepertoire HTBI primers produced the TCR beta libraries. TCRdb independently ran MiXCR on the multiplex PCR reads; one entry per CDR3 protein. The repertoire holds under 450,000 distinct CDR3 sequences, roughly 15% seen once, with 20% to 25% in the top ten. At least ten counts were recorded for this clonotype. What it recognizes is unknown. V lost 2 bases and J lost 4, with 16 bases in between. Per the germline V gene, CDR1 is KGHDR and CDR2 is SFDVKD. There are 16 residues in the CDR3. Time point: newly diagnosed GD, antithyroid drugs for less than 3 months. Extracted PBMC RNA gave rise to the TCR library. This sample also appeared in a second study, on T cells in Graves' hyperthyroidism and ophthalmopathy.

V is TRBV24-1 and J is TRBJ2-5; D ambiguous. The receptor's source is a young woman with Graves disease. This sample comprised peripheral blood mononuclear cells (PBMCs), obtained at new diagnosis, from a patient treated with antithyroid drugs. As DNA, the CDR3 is TGTGCCACCAGTGATTCTGCTGGGCAGTGGGGAGAGACCCAGTACTTC. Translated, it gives CATSDSAGQWGETQYF.